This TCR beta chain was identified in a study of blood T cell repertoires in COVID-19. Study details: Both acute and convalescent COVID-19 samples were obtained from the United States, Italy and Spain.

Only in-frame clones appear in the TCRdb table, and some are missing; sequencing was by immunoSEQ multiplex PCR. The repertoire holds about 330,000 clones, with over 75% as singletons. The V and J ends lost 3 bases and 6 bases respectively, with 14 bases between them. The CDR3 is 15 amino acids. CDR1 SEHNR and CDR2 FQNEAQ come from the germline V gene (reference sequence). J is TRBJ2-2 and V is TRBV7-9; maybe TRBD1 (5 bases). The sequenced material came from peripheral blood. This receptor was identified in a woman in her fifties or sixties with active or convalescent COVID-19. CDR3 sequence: CASSLDTLMPGELFF. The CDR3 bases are TGTGCCAGCAGCTTGGACACCCTGATGCCCGGGGAGCTGTTTTTT.